This T cell receptor (beta chain) was documented in a study of cytomegalovirus exposure and HLA in healthy donors. Whole-study results and caveats: Analysis was performed later, and it showed HLA-associated TCR beta chains to be more clonally expanded than equally common others. Of the V segments, some could not be distinguished, including TRBV6-2 and TRBV6-3, and were excluded.

Points on this clone: As yet, its antigen is unknown.

Both 60 Vbeta primers and 13 Jbeta primers went into the PCR. Only in-frame clones appear in the TCRdb table, and some are missing; sequencing was by immunoSEQ multiplex PCR. The sample records roughly 180,000 clones, 84% being singletons. The germline V gene encodes CDR1 SQVTM and CDR2 ANQGSEA. The CDR3 is 12 amino acids. V lost 1 base, J lost 6 bases, and 10 bases lay in between. The sequence came from a man aged 30-40 years in good health and CMV-seronegative. The gene calls are TRBV29-1 and TRBJ2-7, with a possible D match to TRBD2 (5 bases). Sequencing was done on a sample of PBMCs. The CDR3 nucleotides read TGCAGCGTTGAAGTGAATCTAGCCGAGCAGTACTTC. It specifies CSVEVNLAEQYF.